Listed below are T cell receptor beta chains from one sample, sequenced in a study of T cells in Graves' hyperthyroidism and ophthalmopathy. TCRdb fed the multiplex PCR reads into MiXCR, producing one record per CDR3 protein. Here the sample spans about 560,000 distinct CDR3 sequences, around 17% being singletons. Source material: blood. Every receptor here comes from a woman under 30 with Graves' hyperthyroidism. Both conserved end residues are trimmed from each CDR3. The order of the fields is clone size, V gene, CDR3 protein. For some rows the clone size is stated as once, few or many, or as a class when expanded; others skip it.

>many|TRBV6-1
ASSGSSGGVYEQY
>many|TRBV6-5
ASSYGAGGADTQY
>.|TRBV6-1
ASRLEAEDGYT
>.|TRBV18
ASQGRASYEQY
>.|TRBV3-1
ASSPTLTQNNEQF
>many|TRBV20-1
SARDSARTHMEPLH
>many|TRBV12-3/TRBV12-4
ASIRGAGGTDTQY
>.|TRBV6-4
ASRITGGAIVGELF
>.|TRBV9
ASSFGTQNQPQH
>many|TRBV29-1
SVEEKDRGTYEQY
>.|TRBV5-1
ASSSGQSEAF
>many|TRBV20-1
SARDGGGTSGSLDIQY
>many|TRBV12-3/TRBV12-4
ASSFILGQLNTEAF
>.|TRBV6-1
ASSERGALYQETQY
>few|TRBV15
ATSREAGRYEQY
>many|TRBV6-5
ASTEQGDRQY
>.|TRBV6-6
ASSYSGGNNQPQH
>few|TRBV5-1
ASSPGPGGGETQY
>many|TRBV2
ASSDFSFNEKLF
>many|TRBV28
ASSPTVLTRGTSGSYEQY
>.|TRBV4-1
ASSQDLSSGIPLVEQY
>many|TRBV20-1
SARVETLYEQY
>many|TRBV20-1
SARGLLAQETQY
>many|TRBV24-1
ATSDTTRGQF
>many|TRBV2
ASTGGYEQY
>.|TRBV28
AGSFSGGLSYEQF
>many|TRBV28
ASTAGTSGQQF
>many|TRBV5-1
ASSLAETHNNEQF
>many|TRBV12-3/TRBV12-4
ASSLKLDTAKNIQY
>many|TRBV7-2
ASSFERDSYEQY
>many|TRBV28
ASSFDQLEQY
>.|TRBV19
ASRRGIMNTEAF
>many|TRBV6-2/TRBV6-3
ASSYSNLGFTEAF